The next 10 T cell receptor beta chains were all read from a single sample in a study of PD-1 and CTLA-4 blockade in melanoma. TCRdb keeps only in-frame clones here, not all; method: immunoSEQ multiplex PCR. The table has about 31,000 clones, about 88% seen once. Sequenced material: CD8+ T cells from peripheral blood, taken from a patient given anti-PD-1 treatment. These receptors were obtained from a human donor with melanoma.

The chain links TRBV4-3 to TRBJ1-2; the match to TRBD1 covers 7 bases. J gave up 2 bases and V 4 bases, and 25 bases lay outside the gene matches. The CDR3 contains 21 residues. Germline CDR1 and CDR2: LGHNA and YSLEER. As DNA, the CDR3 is TGCGCCAGCAGCCCGGAGGGGGGAACCGAAGAGGGGGCAGGGGCAAACTATGGCTACACCTTC. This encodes CASSPEGGTEEGAGANYGYTF.

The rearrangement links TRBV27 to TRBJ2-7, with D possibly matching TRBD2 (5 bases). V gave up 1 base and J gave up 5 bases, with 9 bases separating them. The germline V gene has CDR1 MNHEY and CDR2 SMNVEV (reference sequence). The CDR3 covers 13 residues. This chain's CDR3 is CASSLWSGDEQYF. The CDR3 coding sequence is TGTGCCAGCAGTTTATGGTCCGGGGACGAGCAGTACTTC.

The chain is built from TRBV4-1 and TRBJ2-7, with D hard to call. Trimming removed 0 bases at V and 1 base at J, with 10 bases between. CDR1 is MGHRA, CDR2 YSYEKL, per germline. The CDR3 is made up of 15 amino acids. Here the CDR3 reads CASSQENRWSYEQYF. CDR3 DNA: TGCGCCAGCAGCCAAGAAAATCGGTGGTCCTACGAGCAGTACTTC.

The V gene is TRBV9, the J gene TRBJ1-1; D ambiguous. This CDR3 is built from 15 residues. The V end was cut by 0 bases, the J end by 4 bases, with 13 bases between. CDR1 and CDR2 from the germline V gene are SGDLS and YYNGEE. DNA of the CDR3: TGTGCCAGCAGCGTAGAAACGGATTCGTTCACTGAAGCTTTCTTT. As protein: CASSVETDSFTEAFF. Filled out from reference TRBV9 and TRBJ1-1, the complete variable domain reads DSGVTQTPKHLITATGQRVTLRCSPRSGDLSVYWYQQSLDQGLQFLIQYYNGEERAKGNILERFSAQQFPDLHSELNLSSLELGDSALYFCASSVETDSFTEAFFGQGTRLTVV.

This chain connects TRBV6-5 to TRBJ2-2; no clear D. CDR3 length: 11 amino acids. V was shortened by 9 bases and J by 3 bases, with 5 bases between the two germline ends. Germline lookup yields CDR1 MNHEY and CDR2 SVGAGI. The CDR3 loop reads CASLDTGELFF. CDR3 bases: TGTGCCAGTTTGGACACCGGGGAGCTGTTTTTT.

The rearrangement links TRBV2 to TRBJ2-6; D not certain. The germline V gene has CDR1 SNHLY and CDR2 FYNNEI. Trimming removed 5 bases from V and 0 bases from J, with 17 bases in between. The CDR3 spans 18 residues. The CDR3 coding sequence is TGTGCCAGCAGTCCCAGTACACAGCCTAGCTCTGGGGCCAACGTCCTGACTTTC. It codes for CASSPSTQPSSGANVLTF.

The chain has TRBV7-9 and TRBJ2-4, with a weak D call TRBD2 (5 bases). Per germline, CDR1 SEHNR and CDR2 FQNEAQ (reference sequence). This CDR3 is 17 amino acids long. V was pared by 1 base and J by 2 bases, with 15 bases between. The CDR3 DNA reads TGTGCCAGCAGCTTAGTCGGTAACGGGGAAACCAAAAACATTCAGTACTTC. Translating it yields CASSLVGNGETKNIQYF.

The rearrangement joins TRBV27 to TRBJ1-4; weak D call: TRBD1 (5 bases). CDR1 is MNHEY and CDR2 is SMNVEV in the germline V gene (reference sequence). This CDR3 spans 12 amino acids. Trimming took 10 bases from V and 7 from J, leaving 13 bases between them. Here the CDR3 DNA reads TGTGCCACGGGATGGGGCGGTGAAAAACTGTTTTTT. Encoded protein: CATGWGGEKLFF.

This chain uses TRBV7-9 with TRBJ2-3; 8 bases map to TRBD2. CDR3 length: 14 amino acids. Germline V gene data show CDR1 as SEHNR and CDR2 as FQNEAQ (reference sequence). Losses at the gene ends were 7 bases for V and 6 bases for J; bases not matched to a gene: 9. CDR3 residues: CASKSGGKGDTQYF. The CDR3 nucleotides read TGTGCCAGCAAGAGCGGGGGCAAGGGGGATACGCAGTATTTT.

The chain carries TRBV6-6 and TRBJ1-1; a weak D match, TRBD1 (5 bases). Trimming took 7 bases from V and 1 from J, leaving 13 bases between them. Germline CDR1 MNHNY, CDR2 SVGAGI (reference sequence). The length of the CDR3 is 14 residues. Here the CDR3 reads CASTWPGTNTEAFF. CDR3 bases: TGTGCCAGCACCTGGCCAGGGACGAACACTGAAGCTTTCTTT.